This TCR beta chain stems from a study of CD8 T cells in Susac syndrome. An amount of RNA that ranged from roughly 0.5 to 1 ug was reverse transcribed with random hexamers. Multiplex immunoSEQ PCR targeted 54 Vbeta and 13 Jbeta TCR beta segments. TCRdb re-derived calls from the immunoSEQ multiplex PCR reads in MiXCR, one entry per CDR3 protein. Among roughly 250,000 distinct CDR3 sequences listed, 95% to 97% were seen once. Negative isolation was used for CD8+ and CD4+ T cells, and FACS enrichment was applied to TEMRA cells. Germline V gene sequence: CDR1 LGHDT, CDR2 YNNKEL (reference sequence). With 1 base clipped from V and 5 bases from J, the junction kept 5 bases outside the gene matches. The length of the CDR3 is 15 residues.

The chain recombines TRBV3-1 with TRBJ2-1; 7 positions match TRBD2. The specimen sequenced was CD4+ T cells from PBMCs. This receptor was taken from a human donor with Susac syndrome. The CDR3 DNA is TGTGCCAGCAGCCAAGTCAGCGGGACTGACAATGAGCAGTTCTTC. Protein product: CASSQVSGTDNEQFF.